This passage covers 27 T cell receptor beta chains from one sample sequenced in a study of Ad26.COV2.S vaccination and SARS-CoV-2 variants. TCRdb keeps only in-frame clones here, not all; method: immunoSEQ multiplex PCR. The sample yields approximately 480,000 clones, approximately 88% seen once. Indicated treatment: about 20 received Ad26.COV2.S at low or high dose, single or two shots; five or six received placebo; per-sample allocation not given. The investigators took samples on day 63 after the first vaccine or placebo injection. Material: peripheral blood, obtained in a trial of Ad26.COV2.S vaccine versus placebo. These receptors came from a person aged 18-60 years who received the Ad26.COV2.S COVID-19 vaccine or a placebo.

V gene TRBV5-4 combines with J gene TRBJ2-1; 14 bases line up with TRBD2. The germline CDR1 and CDR2 sequences are SGHNT and YYREEE (reference sequence). The CDR3 covers 18 residues. J gave up 1 base and V 5 bases, and 8 bases lay outside the gene matches. The CDR3 DNA follows: TGTGCCAGCAGGGCGGGACTAGCGGGAGTAGGGTCCTACAATGAGCAGTTCTTC. This sequence encodes CASRAGLAGVGSYNEQFF.

The CDR3 sequence: CASSPGRRGEKLFF. The CDR3 DNA is TGTGCCAGCAGTCCGGGTCGTAGGGGTGAAAAACTGTTTTTT. The chain has TRBV28 and TRBJ1-4, with a weak D call TRBD1 (5 bases). This CDR3 is built from 14 residues. Trimming took 5 bases from V and 7 from J, leaving 14 bases between them. Germline CDR1 is MDHEN and CDR2 is SYDVKM.

The chain links TRBV4-1 to TRBJ2-1; no definite D call. V was pared by 1 base and J by 4 bases, with 8 bases between. Germline V CDR1 and CDR2: MGHRA, YSYEKL. This CDR3 has 14 residues. The CDR3 sequence: CASSQGVAYNEQFF. The DNA of the CDR3 is TGCGCCAGCAGCCAAGGAGTAGCTTACAATGAGCAGTTCTTC.

The rearrangement joins TRBV6-5 to TRBJ2-7; 11 positions agree with TRBD2. V shed 6 bases, J shed 5 bases, and the junction held 9 bases outside the gene matches. Germline-derived CDR1 and CDR2 are MNHEY and SVGAGI. This CDR3 spans 15 amino acids. The DNA of the CDR3 is TGTGCCAGCAGGGCAATACTAGCGGGAGAGAACGAGCAGTACTTC. The encoded protein is CASRAILAGENEQYF.

The chain uses TRBV30 and TRBJ2-1, with D possibly matching TRBD1 (5 bases). The CDR3 has 12 amino acids. V dropped 3 bases and J dropped 9 bases, with 12 bases sitting between them. Germline lookup yields CDR1 GTSNPN and CDR2 SVGIG (reference sequence). In DNA, the CDR3 is TGTGCCTGGAGCTCAGGGTCGTCTGAGCAGTTCTTC. Amino acids: CAWSSGSSEQFF. Full variable domain (remainder filled in from reference TRBV30 and TRBJ2-1): SQTIHQWPATLVQPVGSPLSLECTVEGTSNPNLYWYRQAAGRGLQLLFYSVGIGQISSEVPQNLSASRPQDRQFILSSKKLLLSDSGFYLCAWSSGSSEQFFGPGTRLTVL.

V usage is TRBV6-6 and J usage is TRBJ2-2; D is uncertain. Deletions cut 3 bases from V and 0 bases from J, with 5 bases between. Per the germline V gene, CDR1 is MNHNY and CDR2 is SVGAGI (reference sequence). CDR3 length: 14 residues. The CDR3 here is CASSYSPNTGELFF. The CDR3 DNA sequence: TGTGCCAGCAGTTATTCCCCGAACACCGGGGAGCTGTTTTTT.

The chain employs TRBV7-8 and TRBJ2-1; D is possibly TRBD1 (5 bases). CDR1 and CDR2 (germline): SGHVS, FQNEAQ. This CDR3 spans 14 amino acids. V was pared by 3 bases and J by 5 bases, with 11 bases between. The CDR3 loop reads CASSFRQQNNEQFF. For the CDR3, the DNA is TGTGCCAGCAGCTTCCGACAGCAAAACAATGAGCAGTTCTTC.

The gene calls are TRBV19 and TRBJ2-6; D unresolved. Germline CDR1 and CDR2: LNHDA and SQIVND (reference sequence). The CDR3 has 17 residues. V gave up 5 bases and J gave up 0 bases, with 14 bases separating them. CDR3 bases: TGTGCCAGTAGTTTGCTTCATGCTAACTCTGGGGCCAACGTCCTGACTTTC. This encodes CASSLLHANSGANVLTF.

On this clone itself: Within the sample, other DNA sequences also encode this same CDR3. This chain connects TRBV29-1 to TRBJ2-3; D remains ambiguous. Germline values: CDR1 SQVTM, CDR2 ANQGSEA. The length of the CDR3 is 12 residues. Trimming pared 2 bases from V and 1 base from J, leaving 4 bases between. The DNA of the CDR3 is TGCAGCGTTGAAAGGGGCACAGATACGCAGTATTTT. Amino acid sequence: CSVERGTDTQYF.

V gene TRBV10-2 combines with J gene TRBJ2-7; D possibly corresponds to TRBD2 (6 bases). V lost 10 bases and J lost 7, with 17 bases in between. Germline-derived CDR1 and CDR2 are WSHSY and SAAADI. The CDR3 is 12 amino acids. CDR3 nucleotides: TGCGCCACATCGTTGGGGGGTTTTGAGCAGTACTTC. Amino acids: CATSLGGFEQYF.

V usage is TRBV19 and J usage is TRBJ2-7, with TRBD2 identical over 8 bases. CDR3 length: 15 residues. CDR1 LNHDA and CDR2 SQIVND come from the germline V gene (reference sequence). J gave up 0 bases and V 3 bases, and 4 bases lay outside the gene matches. The CDR3 region has the DNA TGTGCCAGTAGTATGGAGCGGGAGACCTCCTACGAGCAGTACTTC. This encodes CASSMERETSYEQYF.

The chain uses TRBV24-1 and TRBJ2-5; TRBD1 is a possible D gene (5 bases). V lost 7 bases, J lost 4 bases, and 12 bases lay in between. In germline, CDR1 is KGHDR, CDR2 SFDVKD. There are 13 residues in the CDR3. The DNA of the CDR3 is TGTGCCACCAGGGGGCCTGTGGGAGAGACCCAGTACTTC. This encodes CATRGPVGETQYF.

This clone was detected only once. The sample holds other DNA sequences that translate to the same CDR3. The chain has TRBV7-9 and TRBJ2-7, with D possibly being TRBD1 (5 bases). Germline V gene lookup returns CDR1 SEHNR and CDR2 FQNEAQ (reference sequence). The CDR3 loop spans 14 amino acids. V gave up 3 bases and J gave up 2 bases, with 11 bases separating them. CDR3 DNA: TGTGCCAGCAGCTTTGGGCAGGGAACCTACGAGCAGTACTTC. It encodes CASSFGQGTYEQYF.

This rearrangement joins TRBV7-2 to TRBJ2-5, with TRBD2 matching 7 bases. Germline V gene sequence: CDR1 SGHTA, CDR2 FQGNSA. The V segment lost 6 bases and the J segment 5 bases; nucleotides outside the gene matches: 12. This CDR3 contains 15 residues. This CDR3 reads CASRPSGGWEETQYF. The CDR3 nucleotides read TGTGCCAGCAGGCCCTCGGGGGGATGGGAGGAGACCCAGTACTTC.

The DNA of the CDR3 is TGTGCCAGCAGTTTTAGGGCAGGGAAGAATTCACCCCTCCACTTT. Protein product: CASSFRAGKNSPLHF. This rearrangement joins TRBV28 to TRBJ1-6; maybe TRBD1 (5 bases). V lost 3 bases to trimming and J lost 7 bases, with 13 bases between them. The CDR3 has 15 residues. Germline CDR1 reads MDHEN; CDR2 reads SYDVKM.

The chain uses TRBV10-1 and TRBJ2-7; TRBD2 agrees at 15 bases. The J segment lost 0 bases and the V segment lost 5 bases, leaving 8 bases of the junction unmatched. The CDR3 length is 18 residues. CDR1 and CDR2 from the germline V gene are WNHNN and SYGVQD (reference sequence). CDR3 DNA: TGCGCCAGCAGTCGACAGGGACTAGCGGGAGGCGTCTCCTACGAGCAGTACTTC. Encoded protein: CASSRQGLAGGVSYEQYF.

The chain has TRBV30 and TRBJ1-1; D possibly corresponds to TRBD1 (6 bases). V shed 0 bases and J shed 10 bases, with 15 bases lying between them. This CDR3 has 13 residues. Per germline, CDR1 GTSNPN and CDR2 SVGIG (reference sequence). The CDR3 here is CAWSVRRQASAFF. CDR3 nucleotide sequence: TGTGCCTGGAGTGTACGACGACAGGCATCAGCTTTCTTT.

The V gene is TRBV7-9, the J gene TRBJ2-7; a possible D gene is TRBD1 (5 bases). CDR3 length equals 15 residues. Germline CDR1 reads SEHNR; CDR2 reads FQNEAQ (reference sequence). Trimming left V 1 base short and J 0 bases short, with 10 bases between. The CDR3 spells CASSLDAGYSYEQYF. CDR3 sequence (DNA): TGTGCCAGCAGCTTAGATGCAGGGTACTCCTACGAGCAGTACTTC. The entire variable domain, with the rest obtained from reference TRBV7-9 and TRBJ2-7, is as follows: DTGVSQNPRHKITKRGQNVTFRCDPISEHNRLYWYRQTLGQGPEFLTYFQNEAQLEKSRLLSDRFSAERPKGSFSTLEIQRTEQGDSAMYLCASSLDAGYSYEQYFGPGTRLTVT.

The chain has TRBV6-2 or TRBV6-3 and TRBJ2-7; D is unclear. Per the germline V gene, CDR1 is MNHEY and CDR2 is SVGEGT. V was cut by 3 bases and J by 7 bases, with 10 bases left in between. The CDR3 loop spans 12 amino acids. The CDR3 region is CASSYSGPEQYF. Written as DNA, the CDR3 is TGTGCCAGCAGTTATTCCGGTCCAGAGCAGTACTTC.

The chain has TRBV3-1 (or the pseudogene TRBV3-2) and TRBJ2-2; D gene ambiguous. Germline CDR1 is LGHDT and CDR2 is YNNKEL (reference sequence). The CDR3 spans 13 residues. Deletions cut 4 bases from V and 1 base from J, with 4 bases between. The CDR3 bases are TGTGCCAGCAGCCTTATGAACACCGGGGAGCTGTTTTTT. Protein sequence: CASSLMNTGELFF.

V is TRBV28 and J is TRBJ1-2, with D possibly being TRBD1 (5 bases). The germline V and J ends were trimmed by 3 bases and 5 bases, with 22 bases remaining between them. CDR1 and CDR2 from the germline V gene are MDHEN and SYDVKM. This CDR3 spans 17 amino acids. CDR3 sequence: CASSLAGQGRLQYGYTF. In DNA, the CDR3 is TGTGCCAGCAGTTTGGCCGGACAAGGGAGGTTACAGTATGGCTACACCTTC.

V gene TRBV28 combines with J gene TRBJ2-1; D may be TRBD1 or TRBD2 (6 bases each). Germline-derived CDR1 and CDR2 are MDHEN and SYDVKM. CDR3 length equals 15 residues. The ends were cut back, 3 bases at V and 6 bases at J, with 15 bases in the middle. DNA of the CDR3: TGTGCCAGCAGTTTGAGGGGGGACCCTGTCAATGAGCAGTTCTTC. Translation: CASSLRGDPVNEQFF.

The chain is built from TRBV5-4 and TRBJ1-2, with D hard to call. Germline V gene lookup returns CDR1 SGHNT and CDR2 YYREEE (reference sequence). This CDR3 is 13 amino acids long. V lost 4 bases and J 5 bases, leaving 12 bases between the germline ends. The CDR3 region has the DNA TGTGCCAGCAGCGTGGGAGAATTATATGGCTACACCTTC. Amino acid sequence: CASSVGELYGYTF.

The chain couples TRBV30 to TRBJ1-6; D remains ambiguous. Germline V gene lookup returns CDR1 GTSNPN and CDR2 SVGIG (reference sequence). The CDR3 has 14 amino acids. Between the trimmed V and J ends, which lost 2 bases and 5 bases, there was a span of 10 bases. CDR3 in amino acids: CAWSLNGHNSPLHF. The CDR3 region has the DNA TGTGCCTGGAGTTTGAACGGACATAATTCACCCCTCCACTTT.

V usage is TRBV7-8 and J usage is TRBJ1-1; TRBD1 aligns across 7 bases. Germline CDR1 and CDR2: SGHVS and FQNEAQ. The CDR3 is 14 amino acids. CDR3 sequence: CATRQGSGNTEAFF. DNA of the CDR3: TGTGCAACGAGACAGGGCTCGGGGAACACTGAAGCTTTCTTT.

The chain uses TRBV2 and TRBJ2-1; TRBD2 agrees at 8 bases. With V trimmed by 8 bases and J by 7 bases, 16 bases remained unmatched. CDR3 length: 16 amino acids. The germline gives CDR1 SNHLY, CDR2 FYNNEI. CDR3 sequence reads: CASPQTREGLRNEQFF. CDR3 nucleotide sequence: TGTGCCAGCCCTCAAACACGGGAGGGCCTTCGAAATGAGCAGTTCTTC.

The rearrangement joins TRBV29-1 to TRBJ2-3, with 11 nucleotides matching TRBD2. Per the germline V gene, CDR1 is SQVTM and CDR2 is ANQGSEA. The trim removed 0 bases at V and 1 base at J, leaving 3 bases unmatched. This CDR3 is built from 16 residues. The CDR3: CSVEDGTSGGTDTQYF. DNA for the CDR3: TGCAGCGTTGAAGACGGGACTAGCGGAGGCACAGATACGCAGTATTTT.